The following is a T cell receptor (beta chain) sequence with its context. Its specificity is not known. Generated by immunoSEQ multiplex PCR, the TCRdb table keeps only in-frame clones and is missing some. This sample has 200,000 to 300,000 clones, with 87% found just once. Germline CDR1 reads SNHLY; CDR2 reads FYNNEI. Trimming took off 3 bases at V and 4 bases at J, with 13 bases between the two ends. The CDR3 covers 14 residues. This record comes from a study of cytomegalovirus exposure and HLA in healthy donors. General study results and limits: The classifier, whose performance was assessed in both the original and validation cohorts, reportedly diagnosed cytomegalovirus status with high specificity and sensitivity. In vitro, a few CMV-associated chains proved specific for CMV antigens. Subsequent analysis found a tendency for first-cohort TCR clusters to co-occur within the 120 validation repertoires. Despite most TCR sequences being rare, some public TCRs occurred in many donors.

V usage is TRBV2 and J usage is TRBJ2-7; D may be TRBD1 or TRBD2 (5 bases each). The sample was PBMCs. The TCR sequence derives from a man between 18 and 29 years old in good health and CMV-seropositive. The CDR3 DNA sequence: TGTGCCAGCAGTGATCCCCAGGGAGTATACGAGCAGTACTTC. It encodes CASSDPQGVYEQYF.